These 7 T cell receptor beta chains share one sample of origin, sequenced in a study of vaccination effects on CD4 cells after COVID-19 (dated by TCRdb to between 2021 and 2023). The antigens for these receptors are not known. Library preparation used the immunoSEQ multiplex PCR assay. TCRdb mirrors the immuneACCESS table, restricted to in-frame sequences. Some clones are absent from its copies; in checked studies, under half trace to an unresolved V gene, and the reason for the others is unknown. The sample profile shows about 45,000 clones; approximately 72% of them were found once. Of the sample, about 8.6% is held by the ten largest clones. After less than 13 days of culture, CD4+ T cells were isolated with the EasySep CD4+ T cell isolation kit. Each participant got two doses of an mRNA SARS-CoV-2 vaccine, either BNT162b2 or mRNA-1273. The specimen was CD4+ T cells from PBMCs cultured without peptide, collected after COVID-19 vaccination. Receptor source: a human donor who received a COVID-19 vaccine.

The CDR3 reads CASSSAQGAGPYNEQFF. Here the CDR3 DNA reads TGTGCCAGCAGCTCCGCCCAGGGAGCGGGACCCTACAATGAGCAGTTCTTC. The V call is TRBV5-4, the J call TRBJ2-1; TRBD2 agrees at 7 bases. Per germline, CDR1 SGHNT and CDR2 YYREEE (reference sequence). CDR3 size: 17 residues. With V trimmed by 3 bases and J by 2 bases, 11 bases remained unmatched.

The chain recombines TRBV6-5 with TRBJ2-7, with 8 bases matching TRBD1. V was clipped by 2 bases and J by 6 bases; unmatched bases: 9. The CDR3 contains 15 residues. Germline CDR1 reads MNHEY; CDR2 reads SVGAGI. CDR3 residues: CASSYATGQGGEQYF. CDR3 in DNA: TGTGCCAGCAGTTACGCAACTGGACAGGGAGGCGAGCAGTACTTC.

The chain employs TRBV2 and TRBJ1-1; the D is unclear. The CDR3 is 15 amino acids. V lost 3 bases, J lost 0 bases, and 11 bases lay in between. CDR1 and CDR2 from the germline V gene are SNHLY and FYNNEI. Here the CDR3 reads CASSDSRTLNTEAFF. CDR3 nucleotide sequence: TGTGCCAGCAGTGATTCAAGGACCCTGAACACTGAAGCTTTCTTT.

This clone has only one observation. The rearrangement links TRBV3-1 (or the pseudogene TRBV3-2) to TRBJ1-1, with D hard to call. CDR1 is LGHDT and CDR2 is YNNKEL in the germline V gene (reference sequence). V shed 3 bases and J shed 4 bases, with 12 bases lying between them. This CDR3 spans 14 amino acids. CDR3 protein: CASSQVKDSTEAFF. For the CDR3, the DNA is TGTGCCAGCAGCCAGGTTAAGGACTCCACTGAAGCTTTCTTT.

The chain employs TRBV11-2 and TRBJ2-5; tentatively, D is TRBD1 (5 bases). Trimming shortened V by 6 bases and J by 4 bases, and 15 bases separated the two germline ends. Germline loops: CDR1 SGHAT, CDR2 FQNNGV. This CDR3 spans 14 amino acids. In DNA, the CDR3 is TGTGCCAGCAGTGTGGGGCTACCATTAGAGACCCAGTACTTC. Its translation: CASSVGLPLETQYF.

The DNA for the CDR3 is TGTGCCAGCTCACCCCAGACAGGACTCCTTGAAGCTTTCTTT. Its protein product is CASSPQTGLLEAFF. V usage is TRBV18 and J usage is TRBJ1-1; D perhaps matches TRBD1 (6 bases). V dropped 3 bases and J dropped 7 bases, with 15 bases sitting between them. This CDR3 is 14 amino acids long. Per the germline V gene, CDR1 is KGHSH and CDR2 is LQKENI.

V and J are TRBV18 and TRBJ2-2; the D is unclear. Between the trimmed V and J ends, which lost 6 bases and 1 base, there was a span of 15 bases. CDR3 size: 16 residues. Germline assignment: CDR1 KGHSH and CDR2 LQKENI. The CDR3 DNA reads TGTGCCAGCTCCTCCCGGCAGGACCAGAACACCGGGGAGCTGTTTTTT. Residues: CASSSRQDQNTGELFF.